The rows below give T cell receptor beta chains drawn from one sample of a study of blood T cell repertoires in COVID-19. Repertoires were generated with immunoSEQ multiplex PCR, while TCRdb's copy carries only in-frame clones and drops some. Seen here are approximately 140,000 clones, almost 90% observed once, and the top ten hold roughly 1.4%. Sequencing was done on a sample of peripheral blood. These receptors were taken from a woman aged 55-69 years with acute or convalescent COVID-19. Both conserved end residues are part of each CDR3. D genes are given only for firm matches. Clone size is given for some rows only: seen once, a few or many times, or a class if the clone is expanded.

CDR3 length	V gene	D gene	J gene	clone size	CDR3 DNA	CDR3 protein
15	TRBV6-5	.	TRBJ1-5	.	TGTGCCAGCAGTTACTCTTACAGAGTCAATCAGCCCCAGCATTTT	CASSYSYRVNQPQHF
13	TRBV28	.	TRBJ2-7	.	TGTGCCAGCAGGCAAACGGGGACCTACGAGCAGTACTTC	CASRQTGTYEQYF
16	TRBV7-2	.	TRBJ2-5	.	TGTGCCAGCAGCTTAGGCCAGACAGGCACCCAAGAGACCCAGTACTTC	CASSLGQTGTQETQYF
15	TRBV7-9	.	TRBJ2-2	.	TGTGCCAGCAGCCCGTGGACAGCGAACACCGGGGAGCTGTTTTTT	CASSPWTANTGELFF
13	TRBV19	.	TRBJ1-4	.	TGTGCCAGTTCAACAGGGCTCAGGGAAAAACTGTTTTTT	CASSTGLREKLFF
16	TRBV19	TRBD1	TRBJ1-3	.	TGTGCCAGTAGTACCGGACAGGGAACCGCTGGAAACACCATATATTTT	CASSTGQGTAGNTIYF
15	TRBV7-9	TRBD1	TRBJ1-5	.	TGTGCCAGCAGCCGCGGGGACAGGGATGATCAGCCCCAGCATTTT	CASSRGDRDDQPQHF
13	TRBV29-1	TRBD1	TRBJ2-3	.	TGCAGCGTCCGTAGGGGGCTCACAGATACGCAGTATTTT	CSVRRGLTDTQYF
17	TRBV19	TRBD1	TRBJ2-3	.	TGTGCCAGTAGTATCGGAAGGGGGCGGACGAGCACAGATACGCAGTATTTT	CASSIGRGRTSTDTQYF
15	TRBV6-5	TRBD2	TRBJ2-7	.	TGTGCCAGCGATGAGGGCGGGGGTTTTCCCTACGAGCAGTACTTC	CASDEGGGFPYEQYF
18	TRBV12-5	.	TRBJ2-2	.	TGTGCTAGTGGTTTGGTACGGTCTGGGCGGACTAACACCGGGGAGCTGTTTTTT	CASGLVRSGRTNTGELFF
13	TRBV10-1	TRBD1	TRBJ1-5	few	TGCGCCAGCCCTGCAGGGGGTTACCAGCCCCAGCATTTT	CASPAGGYQPQHF
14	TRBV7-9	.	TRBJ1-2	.	TGTGCCAGCAGCCCCTCATCTGGAGTCTATGGCTACACCTTC	CASSPSSGVYGYTF
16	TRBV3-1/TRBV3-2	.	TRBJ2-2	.	TGTGCCAGCAGCCCGGCACTAGGTACGAACACCGGGGAGCTGTTTTTT	CASSPALGTNTGELFF
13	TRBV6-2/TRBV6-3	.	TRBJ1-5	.	TGTGCCAGCAGTTACTCCCAATATCAGCCCCAGCATTTT	CASSYSQYQPQHF
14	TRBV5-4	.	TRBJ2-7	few	TGTGCCAGCAGCACCGGGATGGAGTCCTACGAGCAGTACTTC	CASSTGMESYEQYF
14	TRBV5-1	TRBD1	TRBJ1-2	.	TGCGCCAGCAGCCCGGGACAGGGATGGAATGGCTACACCTTC	CASSPGQGWNGYTF
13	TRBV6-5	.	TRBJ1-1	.	TGTGCCAGCAGTTACGACATTAGTACTGAAGCTTTCTTT	CASSYDISTEAFF
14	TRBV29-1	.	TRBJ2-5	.	TGCAGCTCATACCCGGGACCTGGGGGAGGGACCCAGTACTTC	CSSYPGPGGGTQYF
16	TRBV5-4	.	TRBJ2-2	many	TGTGCCAGCAGCTTGGTGAACAGCCGGTCTGCCGGGGAGCTGTTTTTT	CASSLVNSRSAGELFF
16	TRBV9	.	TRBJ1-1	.	TGTGCCAGCAGCGCCCACCCGCAGGGAGGGAACACTGAAGCTTTCTTT	CASSAHPQGGNTEAFF
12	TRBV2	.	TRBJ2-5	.	TGTGCCAGCAGCGTCCAGAAAGAGACCCAGTACTTC	CASSVQKETQYF
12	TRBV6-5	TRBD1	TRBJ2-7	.	TGTGCCGGGGGACAGTCCTCATACGAGCAGTACTTC	CAGGQSSYEQYF
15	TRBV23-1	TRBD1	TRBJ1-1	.	TGCGCCAGCAGTCAAAAAACAGGGGATGGCACTGAAGCTTTCTTT	CASSQKTGDGTEAFF
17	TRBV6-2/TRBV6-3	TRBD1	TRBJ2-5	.	TGTGCCAGCAGTTTGCTCCCTATCGGACAGGGGAAAGAGACCCAGTACTTC	CASSLLPIGQGKETQYF
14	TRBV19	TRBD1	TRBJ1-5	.	TGTGCCAGTAGCCAGACAGGGAGCGGTCAGCCCCAGCATTTT	CASSQTGSGQPQHF
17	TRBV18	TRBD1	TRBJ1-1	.	TGTGCCAGCTTAGGGACAGGGGGTGGGCTGGCGGTCACTGAAGCTTTCTTT	CASLGTGGGLAVTEAFF
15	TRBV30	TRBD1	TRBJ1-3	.	TGTGCCTGGAGTCGGAACAGGGGCTCTGGAAACACCATATATTTT	CAWSRNRGSGNTIYF
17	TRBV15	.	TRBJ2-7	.	TGTGCCACCAGCAGAGAAGGGCCGGTTAATTTATCGGGAGAGCAGTACTTC	CATSREGPVNLSGEQYF
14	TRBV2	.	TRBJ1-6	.	TGTGCCAGCAGTCCTAATAGGGAGAATTCACCCCTCCACTTT	CASSPNRENSPLHF
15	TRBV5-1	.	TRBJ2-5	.	TGCGCCAGCAGCTTGGGGCCAGGGGACCAAGAGACCCAGTACTTC	CASSLGPGDQETQYF
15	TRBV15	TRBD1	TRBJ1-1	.	TGTGCCACCAGCAGAGAACAGGGGGTAAACACTGAAGCTTTCTTT	CATSREQGVNTEAFF
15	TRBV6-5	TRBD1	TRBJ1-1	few	TGTGCCAGCAGTTACTGGACAGGCAGAAACACTGAAGCTTTCTTT	CASSYWTGRNTEAFF
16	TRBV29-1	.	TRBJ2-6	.	TGCAGCGTTGAGGCCGGCGGTAGCTCTGGGGCCAACGTCCTGACTTTC	CSVEAGGSSGANVLTF
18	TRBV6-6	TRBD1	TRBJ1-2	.	TGTGCCAGCAGTCTCAGCCTTTCGGGACAGGGCATTAACTATGGCTACACCTTC	CASSLSLSGQGINYGYTF
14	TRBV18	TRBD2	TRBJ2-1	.	TGTGCCAGCTCCCCGCGGGGGGACTACAATGAGCAGTTCTTC	CASSPRGDYNEQFF
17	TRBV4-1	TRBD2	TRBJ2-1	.	TGCGCCAGCAGCCAGTTGCGGGGGGGCCCTCGGGACAATGAGCAGTTCTTC	CASSQLRGGPRDNEQFF
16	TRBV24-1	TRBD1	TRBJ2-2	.	TGTGCCACCAGTGACCCCGGGACAGGGAACACCGGGGAGCTGTTTTTT	CATSDPGTGNTGELFF
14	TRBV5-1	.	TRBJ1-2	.	TGCGCCAGCAGCTCACCAGGGAAACCCTATGGCTACACCTTC	CASSSPGKPYGYTF
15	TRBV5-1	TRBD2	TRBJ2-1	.	TGCGCCAGCAGCCCCGGACTAGCGACCTACAATGAGCAGTTCTTC	CASSPGLATYNEQFF
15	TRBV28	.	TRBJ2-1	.	TGTGCCAGCAGTTTGGGGGGGGCTCGGTACAATGAGCAGTTCTTC	CASSLGGARYNEQFF
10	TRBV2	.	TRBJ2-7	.	TGTGCCAGCCTCCTAACCGAGCAGTACTTC	CASLLTEQYF
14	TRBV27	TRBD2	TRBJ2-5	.	TGTGCCAGCAGTTTGGCGGGGGGCCGCGAGACCCAGTACTTC	CASSLAGGRETQYF